This entry lists 18 T cell receptor beta chains sequenced from one sample in a study of metastatic and nonmetastatic thyroid tumors. TCRdb re-analyzed the PCR reads through MiXCR. The sample includes about 30,000 clones, approximately 25% of them seen just once. Before thyroid surgery, none of the patients had received any treatment. Sequenced sample: blood. These receptors originate from a female donor with papillary thyroid cancer or a benign thyroid nodule (not recorded which). Some clones in this sample may be carry-over from other donors' samples.

This clone is medium-sized (0.01 to 0.1%) within its sample. V and J are TRBV6-2 or TRBV6-3 and TRBJ1-2, with D tentatively TRBD1 (6 bases). Trimming removed 5 bases from V and 4 bases from J, with 17 bases in between. The germline V gene has CDR1 MNHEY and CDR2 SVGEGT. The CDR3 has 15 residues. For the CDR3, the DNA is TGTGCCAGCAGTCGATCAATTACAGGGACCTATGGCTACACCTTC. Translated: CASSRSITGTYGYTF.

This clone was counted once. The gene calls are TRBV30 and TRBJ2-7; D may match TRBD1 or TRBD2 (5 bases each). This CDR3 spans 13 amino acids. V lost 5 bases, J lost 2 bases, and 13 bases lay in between. The germline V gene has CDR1 GTSNPN and CDR2 SVGIG (reference sequence). The CDR3 bases are TGTGCCTGGGGGATCCGGGACCCCTACGAGCAGTACTTC. This encodes CAWGIRDPYEQYF.

About this clone itself: One junction end does not reproduce the germline sequence, and a read error may be involved. This sequence joins TRBV19 and TRBJ2-1; tentatively, D is TRBD2 (6 bases). The CDR3 has 16 residues. The germline V gene encodes CDR1 LNHDA and CDR2 SQIVND (reference sequence). CDR3 region: CASSSRGGALNNERFF. The DNA of the CDR3 is TGTGCCAGTAGTAGCCGCGGCGGGGCCTTAAACAATGAGCGGTTCTTC.

This clone showed up many times. This chain joins TRBV9 and TRBJ2-7, with no clear D. The CDR3 extends over 15 amino acids. The germline CDR1 and CDR2 sequences are SGDLS and YYNGEE. The V end lost 4 bases, the J end lost 3 bases, and 17 bases lay between the germline ends. DNA of the CDR3: TGTGCCAGCAGCCCCCGGCTAGAACTACTCTACGAGCAGTACTTC. Its protein product is CASSPRLELLYEQYF. Using reference TRBV9 and TRBJ2-7 for the parts outside the CDR3, the full variable domain is DSGVTQTPKHLITATGQRVTLRCSPRSGDLSVYWYQQSLDQGLQFLIQYYNGEERAKGNILERFSAQQFPDLHSELNLSSLELGDSALYFCASSPRLELLYEQYFGPGTRLTVT.

The sample holds many counts of this clone. The rearrangement links TRBV6-1 to TRBJ2-5; D uncertain. CDR1 MNHNS and CDR2 SASEGT come from the germline V gene. The V gene lost 8 bases and the J gene lost 2 bases, with 15 bases spanning the gap. The CDR3 has 14 residues. DNA for the CDR3: TGTGCCAGCGTAAAAGGGCCAGCTCAAGAGACCCAGTACTTC. Translated, it gives CASVKGPAQETQYF.

This clone was recorded at least ten times. The chain joins TRBV11-2 to TRBJ2-2; possible D gene TRBD2, 6 bases. Germline CDR1 is SGHAT and CDR2 is FQNNGV. The CDR3 sequence is 15 residues long. Trimming took off 7 bases at V and 1 base at J, with 13 bases between the two ends. This chain's CDR3 is CASTLGGLNTGELFF. DNA for the CDR3: TGTGCCAGCACCCTTGGGGGACTGAACACCGGGGAGCTGTTTTTT.

The V call is TRBV4-2, the J call TRBJ2-1; 10 bases are a match to TRBD2. CDR3 length equals 16 residues. The ends lost 0 bases at V and 4 bases at J; junction bases unmatched: 3. In germline, CDR1 is LGHNA, CDR2 YNFKEQ. CDR3 region: CASSQDHSGGYNEQFF. Written as DNA, the CDR3 is TGTGCCAGCAGCCAAGATCATAGCGGGGGGTACAATGAGCAGTTCTTC.

The table lists this clone with many counts. The rearrangement joins TRBV15 to TRBJ2-3; perhaps TRBD1 as D (5 bases). The V gene lost 0 bases and the J gene lost 1 base, with 5 bases spanning the gap. The CDR3 is made up of 14 amino acids. Germline assignment: CDR1 LNHNV and CDR2 YYDKDF (reference sequence). CDR3 sequence: CATSRDRGTDTQYF. The CDR3 nucleotides are TGTGCCACCAGCAGAGACAGGGGCACAGATACGCAGTATTTT.

This clone was seen repeatedly, ten times or more. The chain is built from TRBV14 and TRBJ1-1, with D hard to call. Between the trimmed V and J ends, which lost 2 bases and 2 bases, there was a span of 9 bases. The CDR3 length is 14 residues. CDR1 SGHDN and CDR2 FVKESK come from the germline V gene. The CDR3 sequence: CASSQTRVNTEAFF. CDR3 DNA sequence: TGTGCCAGCAGCCAAACACGGGTAAACACTGAAGCTTTCTTT. Supplemented by reference TRBV14 and TRBJ1-1, the full variable domain reads EAGVTQFPSHSVIEKGQTVTLRCDPISGHDNLYWYRRVMGKEIKFLLHFVKESKQDESGMPNNRFLAERTGGTYSTLKVQPAELEDSGVYFCASSQTRVNTEAFFGQGTRLTVV.

This clone has at least ten counts. Since a much larger clone is just one base distant, this may be a read error. Additional DNA sequences in this sample encode the identical CDR3. CDR3 in amino acids: CASTLLGAGELFF. The CDR3 bases are TGCGCCAGCACCCTTTTGGGGGCCGGGGAGCTGTTTTTT. This sequence joins TRBV28 and TRBJ2-2, with D perhaps assigned TRBD1 or TRBD2 (5 bases each). Germline assignment: CDR1 MDHEN and CDR2 SYDVKM. This CDR3 has 13 amino acids.

This clone was seen more than once but under ten times. This may be a read error: a much more frequent sequence differs by one nucleotide. The chain combines TRBV29-1 with TRBJ2-3, with a tentative D call TRBD1 (5 bases). CDR1 and CDR2 from the germline V gene are SQVTM and ANQGSEA. The length of the CDR3 is 12 residues. The CDR3 protein is CSVRWGTYTQYF. Written as DNA, the CDR3 is TGCAGCGTGCGCTGGGGCACATATACGCAGTATTTT.

The genes are TRBV28 and TRBJ1-2, with D possibly matching TRBD1 (5 bases). Per the germline V gene, CDR1 is MDHEN and CDR2 is SYDVKM. V lost 6 bases and J 0 bases, leaving 8 bases between the germline ends. The CDR3 length is 13 residues. The CDR3 nucleotides read TGTGCCAGCAGCGAGACAGCTAACTATGGCTACACCTTC. Protein sequence: CASSETANYGYTF.

This clone has ten or more counts. The V call is TRBV10-2, the J call TRBJ2-5, with a tentative D call TRBD1 (7 bases). This CDR3 region has 15 residues. The V gene's germline CDR1 is WSHSY and CDR2 SAAADI. The V and J ends lost 2 bases and 5 bases respectively, with 15 bases between them. In DNA form, the CDR3 reads TGCGCCAGCAGTGAGGGGGCAGGGGGGAGGGAGACCCAGTACTTC. Its translation is CASSEGAGGRETQYF.

There are many counts of this clone. The chain uses TRBV7-9 and TRBJ2-3, with TRBD1 matching over 10 bases. Losses at the gene ends were 6 bases for V and 4 bases for J; bases not matched to a gene: 10. Looked up from germline, CDR1 is SEHNR and CDR2 is FQNEAQ (reference sequence). This CDR3 has 16 residues. CDR3 DNA: TGTGCCAGCAGGCGAAAAGGGACAGGGGTCTCAGATACGCAGTATTTT. As protein: CASRRKGTGVSDTQYF.

The V and J genes are TRBV28 and TRBJ2-7; a weak D match, TRBD2 (5 bases). Germline lookup yields CDR1 MDHEN and CDR2 SYDVKM. V lost 3 bases and J lost 3, with 18 bases in between. The CDR3 loop spans 16 amino acids. Here the CDR3 DNA reads TGTGCCAGCAGTTTCCCGGGGAACAGTGCGAACTACGAGCAGTACTTC. Its translation is CASSFPGNSANYEQYF.

Comments on this clone: One base away lies a much larger clone, so this may be a sequencing read error. The sample carries other DNA sequences with the same CDR3. This chain connects TRBV3-1 to TRBJ2-1; tentative D call: TRBD1 (5 bases). There are 14 residues in the CDR3. The V gene's germline CDR1 is LGHDT and CDR2 YNNKEL (reference sequence). V was pared by 5 bases and J by 8 bases, with 16 bases between. CDR3 protein: CASSSVSSRDEQFF. The DNA of the CDR3 is TGTGCCAGCAGCTCGGTCAGTTCCAGGGATGAGCAGTTCTTC.

The chain joins TRBV4-2 to TRBJ2-1, with D possibly matching TRBD2 (6 bases). Germline lookup yields CDR1 LGHNA and CDR2 YNFKEQ. V was pared by 5 bases and J by 9 bases, with 23 bases between. This CDR3 has 16 amino acids. Here the CDR3 reads CASSTPVGGSIGEQFF. The CDR3 nucleotides read TGTGCCAGCAGCACCCCGGTGGGGGGAAGTATCGGTGAGCAGTTCTTC.

This clone was observed at least ten times. The CDR3, as DNA: TGTGCCAGCTCACGAGTCGGGGGATCCGAAGCTTTCTTT. Residues: CASSRVGGSEAFF. V usage is TRBV18 and J usage is TRBJ1-1; tentatively, D is TRBD1 (5 bases). The CDR3 is made up of 13 amino acids. Germline CDR1 KGHSH, CDR2 LQKENI. V shed 4 bases and J shed 8 bases, with 14 bases lying between them.